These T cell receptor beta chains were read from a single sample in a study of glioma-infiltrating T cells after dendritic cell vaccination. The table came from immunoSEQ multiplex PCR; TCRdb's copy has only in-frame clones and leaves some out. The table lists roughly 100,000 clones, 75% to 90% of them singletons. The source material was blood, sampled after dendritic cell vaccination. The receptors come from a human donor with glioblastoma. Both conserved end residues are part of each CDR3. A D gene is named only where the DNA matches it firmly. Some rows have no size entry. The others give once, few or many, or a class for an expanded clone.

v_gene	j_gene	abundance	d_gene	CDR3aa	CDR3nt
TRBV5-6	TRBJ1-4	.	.	CASSLGVSGEKLFF	TGTGCCAGCAGCTTGGGGGTTTCGGGGGAAAAACTGTTTTTT
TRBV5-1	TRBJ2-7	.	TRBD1	CASSLEGQGFGYEQYF	TGCGCCAGCAGCTTGGAAGGACAGGGGTTCGGGTACGAGCAGTACTTC
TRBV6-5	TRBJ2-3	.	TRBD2	CASSSLALREPDTQYF	TGTGCCAGCAGTTCTCTCGCTTTGCGGGAGCCAGATACGCAGTATTTT
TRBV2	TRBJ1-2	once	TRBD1	CASSGQGGGGYTF	TGTGCCAGCAGTGGACAGGGAGGAGGTGGCTACACCTTC
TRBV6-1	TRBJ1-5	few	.	CASREGHSNQPQHF	TGTGCCAGCAGGGAAGGGCACAGCAATCAGCCCCAGCATTTT
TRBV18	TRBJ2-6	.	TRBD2	CASSPMAAGGTPGANVLTF	TGTGCCAGCTCACCAATGGCAGCGGGGGGAACTCCGGGGGCCAACGTCCTGACTTTC
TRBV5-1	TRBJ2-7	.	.	CASSPTAIGVVEQYF	TGCGCCAGCAGCCCGACGGCAATAGGGGTCGTCGAGCAGTACTTC
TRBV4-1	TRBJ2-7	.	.	CASSQDWGRGDEQYF	TGCGCCAGCAGCCAAGATTGGGGCAGGGGGGACGAGCAGTACTTC
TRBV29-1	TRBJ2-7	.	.	CSVEDNRFEQYF	TGCAGCGTTGAAGATAACAGGTTTGAGCAGTACTTC
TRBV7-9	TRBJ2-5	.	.	CASSLAQGGETQYF	TGTGCCAGCAGCTTAGCCCAGGGGGGAGAGACCCAGTACTTC
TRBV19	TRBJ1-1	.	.	CASSMRSEAFF	TGTGCCAGTAGTATGAGGTCTGAAGCTTTCTTT
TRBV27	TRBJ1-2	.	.	CASSPRLGCTF	TGTGCCAGCAGTCCACGGCTGGGCTGCACCTTC
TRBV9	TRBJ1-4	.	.	CASSAGDYSHEKLFF	TGTGCCAGCAGCGCCGGGGACTACTCACATGAAAAACTGTTTTTT
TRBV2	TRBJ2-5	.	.	CATIGEETQYF	TGTGCCACTATAGGGGAAGAGACCCAGTACTTC
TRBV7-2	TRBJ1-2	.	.	CASSLANSGVYGYTF	TGTGCCAGCAGCTTAGCTAACTCAGGGGTCTATGGCTACACCTTC
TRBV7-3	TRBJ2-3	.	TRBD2	CASSGTSGGPVDTQYF	TGTGCCAGCAGCGGGACTAGCGGGGGGCCGGTGGATACGCAGTATTTT
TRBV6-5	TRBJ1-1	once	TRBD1	CASRTDRGLEEAFF	TGTGCCAGCAGGACCGACAGGGGGCTAGAGGAAGCTTTCTTT
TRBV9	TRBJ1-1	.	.	CASSVEGVTEAFF	TGTGCCAGCAGCGTAGAGGGGGTAACTGAAGCTTTCTTT
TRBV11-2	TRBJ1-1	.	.	CASSLEWNTEAFF	TGTGCCAGCAGCTTGGAGTGGAACACTGAAGCTTTCTTT
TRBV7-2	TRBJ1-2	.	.	CASSHRGGRVSYGYTF	TGTGCCAGCAGCCATCGGGGGGGCAGGGTGAGCTATGGCTACACCTTC
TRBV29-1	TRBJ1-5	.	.	CSVMPGSNQPQHF	TGCAGCGTAATGCCGGGGAGCAATCAGCCCCAGCATTTT
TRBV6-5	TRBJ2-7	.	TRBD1	CASSPPGTGGEQYF	TGTGCCAGCAGTCCACCCGGGACAGGGGGCGAGCAGTACTTC
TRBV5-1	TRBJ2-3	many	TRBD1	CASSLGTGFKRDTDTQYF	TGCGCCAGCAGCTTGGGGACAGGGTTTAAACGGGACACAGATACGCAGTATTTT
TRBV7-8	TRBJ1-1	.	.	CASSLGGGEAFF	TGTGCCAGCAGCTTAGGGGGCGGTGAAGCTTTCTTT
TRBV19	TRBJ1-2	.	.	CASSIGGDGYTF	TGTGCCAGTAGTATAGGTGGAGATGGCTACACCTTC
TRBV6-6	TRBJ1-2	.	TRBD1	CASSYGVTGGEGYTF	TGTGCCAGCAGTTACGGGGTGACAGGGGGCGAAGGCTACACCTTC
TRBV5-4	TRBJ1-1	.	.	CASSPGRGKINTEAFF	TGTGCCAGCAGCCCGGGACGGGGGAAGATTAACACTGAAGCTTTCTTT
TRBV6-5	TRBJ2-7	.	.	CASSYLGAGVAYEQYF	TGTGCCAGCAGTTACCTGGGGGCGGGGGTGGCCTACGAGCAGTACTTC
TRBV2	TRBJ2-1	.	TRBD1	CASRRDRGDNEQFF	TGTGCCAGCAGGCGGGACAGGGGTGACAATGAGCAGTTCTTC
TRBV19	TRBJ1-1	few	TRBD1	CASSIRQGGSEAFF	TGTGCCAGTAGTATAAGGCAGGGGGGTAGTGAAGCTTTCTTT